Included here is one T cell receptor (beta chain) sequence, with context. Arm-PCR of CDR3 regions with iRepertoire HTBI primers generated TCR beta libraries. TCRdb re-derived calls from the multiplex PCR reads in MiXCR, one entry per CDR3 protein. Of about 310,000 distinct CDR3 sequences listed, under 25% were seen once; the top ten hold around three fifths. The data belong to a study of regulatory T cells in long-lasting Graves disease. Time point here: persistent/refractory GD, antithyroid drugs over 5 years with positive TRAb. PBMCs provided the RNA from which the TCR library was made. Nine milliliters of peripheral blood went into EDTA tubes. V lost 1 base, J lost 0 bases, and 5 bases stayed unmatched. Germline V CDR1 and CDR2: LNHNV, YYDKDF (reference sequence). This CDR3 region has 19 residues.

Sequenced material: peripheral blood mononuclear cells (PBMCs), taken when the disease was refractory, from a patient treated with antithyroid drugs. The gene calls are TRBV15 and TRBJ2-6, with TRBD2 matching over 11 bases. The origin of this receptor is a female donor with Graves disease. CDR3 DNA sequence: TGTGCCACCAGCAGAGTAGGACTAGCGGGCCACTCTGGGGCCAACGTCCTGACTTTC. It encodes CATSRVGLAGHSGANVLTF.